These T cell receptor beta chains were read from a single sample in a study of cytomegalovirus exposure and HLA in healthy donors. Repertoires were generated with immunoSEQ multiplex PCR, while TCRdb's copy carries only in-frame clones and drops some. Altogether around 190,000 clones are present, about 77% being singletons, with the ten largest covering approximately 4.6%. Sequencing input: PBMCs. These receptors came from a man aged 25-40 years in good health and CMV-seropositive. Each CDR3 is given with its conserved first and last residue. A D gene is named only where the DNA matches it firmly.

v_call	d_call	j_call	cdr3_aa
TRBV4-3	TRBD2	TRBJ2-3	CASSQQYKTSGGAYTQYF
TRBV5-6	.	TRBJ2-7	CANPWNPRDYEQYF
TRBV18	.	TRBJ2-2	CASSPGQRLIKNTGELFF
TRBV4-2	.	TRBJ2-3	CASSQMGGRDTQYF
TRBV6-6	TRBD1	TRBJ1-3	CASSLGGTAGNTIYF
TRBV7-9	TRBD2	TRBJ2-3	CASSSRLALGDTQYF
TRBV7-9	.	TRBJ2-7	CASSLGLQGRSYEQYF
TRBV7-3	.	TRBJ2-3	CASSLSRDIDTQYF
TRBV11-3	TRBD2	TRBJ2-1	CASSSRASGRADEQFF
TRBV7-9	TRBD1	TRBJ1-2	CASSLEGQGEFYGYTF
TRBV28	TRBD1	TRBJ2-7	CASSPWDSSYEQYF
TRBV25-1	.	TRBJ1-1	CASSDLEAFF
TRBV11-2	.	TRBJ1-1	CASSLGAGETEAFF
TRBV9	TRBD1	TRBJ1-5	CASSAGQGLSNQPQHF
TRBV7-2	.	TRBJ2-5	CASQAQETQYF
TRBV7-2	TRBD1	TRBJ1-2	CASSSTPGQGYGYTF
TRBV18	.	TRBJ2-1	CASSPPGGSEQFF
TRBV4-1	TRBD2	TRBJ2-1	CASSQGPNAGANEQFF
TRBV5-6	.	TRBJ2-1	CASSSPDLGAATYNEQFF
TRBV30	TRBD2	TRBJ2-1	CAWRLVKGLAGGNEQFF
TRBV6-5	.	TRBJ2-7	CASRGSLPEQYF
TRBV30	TRBD1	TRBJ1-5	CAWSDRGQPQHF
TRBV5-1	.	TRBJ2-5	CASSLDRETQYF
TRBV5-6	TRBD2	TRBJ2-7	CASSVVGLAGVSYEQYF
TRBV18	TRBD1	TRBJ2-7	CASSVGQETYEQYF
TRBV5-4	.	TRBJ2-1	CASSSLHNTYNEQFF
TRBV5-8	TRBD1	TRBJ1-6	CASSWGRQGTAALHF
TRBV7-9	.	TRBJ2-3	CSSSPSTDTQYF
TRBV7-3	.	TRBJ2-2	CASSPQGSTGELFF
TRBV19	TRBD1	TRBJ1-1	CASSYTGAGTEAFF
TRBV27	.	TRBJ2-7	CASSFFRGEQYF
TRBV15	TRBD1	TRBJ2-3	CATSRTGSTDTQYF
TRBV29-1	TRBD1	.	CSGPLPTPRGLGEQYF
TRBV5-1	TRBD2	TRBJ2-3	CASSLVPAGPTDTQYF
TRBV18	.	TRBJ1-5	CASSPLGAGGQPQHF
TRBV6-1	.	TRBJ2-5	CASSESTGTETQYF
TRBV5-1	TRBD1	TRBJ2-7	CASSAGTGGNEQYF
TRBV6-1	.	TRBJ2-5	CASSVTVGETQYF
TRBV20-1	.	TRBJ2-1	CSALLAIEQFF
TRBV4-3	TRBD1	TRBJ1-5	CAAKTGGKGPNQPQHF
TRBV5-1	.	TRBJ1-5	CASSLMGANQPQHF
TRBV4-3	TRBD2	TRBJ2-1	CASSGASTSDNEQFF
TRBV9	TRBD2	TRBJ2-5	CASSVGSGLQPRETQYF
TRBV30	TRBD2	TRBJ2-5	CALANLAGDRETQYF
TRBV4-3	.	TRBJ1-3	CASSRGRSGNTIYF
TRBV2	TRBD1	TRBJ2-1	CASSERTGGYNEQFF
TRBV7-9	.	TRBJ1-2	CASSLLSIAGANGGYTF
TRBV28	.	TRBJ1-3	CASSLPIGGGGNTIYF
TRBV5-4	.	TRBJ2-5	CASSLGVETQYF
TRBV6-1	TRBD2	.	CASSEETSGSYEQYF
TRBV5-5	.	TRBJ2-3	CASRSGHSSDTQYF
TRBV28	.	TRBJ2-7	CASSGGSYEQYF
TRBV30	.	TRBJ1-1	CAWSVGGGYTEAFF